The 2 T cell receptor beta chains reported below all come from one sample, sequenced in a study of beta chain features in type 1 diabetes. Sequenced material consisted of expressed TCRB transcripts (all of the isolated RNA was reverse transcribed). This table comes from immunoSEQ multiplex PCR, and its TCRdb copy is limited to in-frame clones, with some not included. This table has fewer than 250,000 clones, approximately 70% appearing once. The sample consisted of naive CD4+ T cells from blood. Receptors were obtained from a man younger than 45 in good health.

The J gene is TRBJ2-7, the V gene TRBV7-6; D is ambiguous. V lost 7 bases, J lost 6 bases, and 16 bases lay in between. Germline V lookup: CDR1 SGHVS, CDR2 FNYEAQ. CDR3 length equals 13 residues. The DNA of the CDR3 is TGTGCCAGCACCCCTTACATTGTTGGCGAGCAGTACTTC. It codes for CASTPYIVGEQYF.

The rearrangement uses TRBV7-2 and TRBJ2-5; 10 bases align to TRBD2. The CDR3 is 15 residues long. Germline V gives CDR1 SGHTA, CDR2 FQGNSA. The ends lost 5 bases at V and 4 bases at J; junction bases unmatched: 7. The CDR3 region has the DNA TGTGCCAGCAGCCAAACTAGCGGGAACGGAGAGACCCAGTACTTC. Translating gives CASSQTSGNGETQYF.